These 14 T cell receptor beta chains came from one sample sequenced in a study of blood T cell repertoires in COVID-19. The data were produced by immunoSEQ multiplex PCR, yet TCRdb's version contains in-frame clones alone and is incomplete. The sample carries under 300,000 clones, about 90% recorded once. What was sequenced was PBMCs or T cells enriched from blood (not recorded which). The receptors were gathered from a woman aged 18-30 years who had recovered from COVID-19.

The CDR3 DNA reads as TGTGCCAGCAGCTTAGGAGGTAGACAGGGGGAAGATACGCAGTATTTT. Translated: CASSLGGRQGEDTQYF. The rearrangement uses TRBV11-1 and TRBJ2-3; 9 bases line up with TRBD1. CDR1 SGHAT and CDR2 FQDESV come from the germline V gene (reference sequence). With V trimmed by 1 base and J by 5 bases, 7 bases remained unmatched. The CDR3 runs 16 residues.

V gene TRBV10-3 combines with J gene TRBJ2-1; 8 bases line up with TRBD2. Germline lookup yields CDR1 ENHRY and CDR2 SYGVKD. The CDR3 runs 17 residues. V shed 6 bases, J shed 0 bases, and the junction held 10 bases outside the gene matches. CDR3 bases: TGTGCCATCAGGCCAAGCGGGAGTCGGGGCTCCTACAATGAGCAGTTCTTC. It encodes CAIRPSGSRGSYNEQFF.

V gene TRBV5-1 combines with J gene TRBJ2-7; no definite D call. Germline values: CDR1 SGHRS, CDR2 YFSETQ. Trimming pared 3 bases from V and 0 bases from J, leaving 7 bases between. The CDR3 extends over 13 amino acids. CDR3 bases: TGCGCCAGCAGCTGGGCGAGCTCCTACGAGCAGTACTTC. Amino acids: CASSWASSYEQYF.

The chain combines TRBV11-2 with TRBJ1-1, with 7 bases fitting TRBD1. CDR1 is SGHAT, CDR2 FQNNGV, per germline. V gave up 5 bases and J gave up 6 bases; unmatched junction bases: 12. CDR3 length: 15 residues. This CDR3 reads CASSPLRGSWPEAFF. The CDR3 DNA follows: TGTGCCAGCAGCCCCCTCAGGGGGTCGTGGCCTGAAGCTTTCTTT.

The rearrangement links TRBV7-2 to TRBJ2-3; 7 bases map to TRBD1. Trimming at V came to 1 base and at J to 2 bases, leaving 3 bases not matched to a gene. CDR3 length: 15 residues. Germline V lookup: CDR1 SGHTA, CDR2 FQGNSA. CDR3: CASSLVGQSTDTQYF. The CDR3 bases are TGTGCCAGCAGCTTAGTGGGACAGTCCACAGATACGCAGTATTTT.

This sequence joins TRBV18 and TRBJ2-7; the D gene is possibly TRBD2 (8 bases). Trimming stripped 8 bases from V and 11 bases from J, with 22 bases between. The CDR3 is 13 amino acids. The germline CDR1 and CDR2 sequences are KGHSH and LQKENI. The CDR3 is CASQGGLVEVKYF. In DNA form, the CDR3 reads TGTGCCAGCCAGGGGGGACTAGTCGAAGTAAAGTACTTC. The full variable domain, with the rest looked up from reference TRBV18 and TRBJ2-7, is NAGVMQNPRHLVRRRGQEARLRCSPMKGHSHVYWYRQLPEEGLKFMVYLQKENIIDESGMPKERFSAEFPKEGPSILRIQQVVRGDSAAYFCASQGGLVEVKYFGPGTRLTVT.

The chain is built from TRBV27 and TRBJ2-3; D might be TRBD1 (6 bases). The CDR3 sequence is 14 residues long. The germline gives CDR1 MNHEY, CDR2 SMNVEV (reference sequence). Trimming stripped 4 bases from V and 5 bases from J, with 13 bases between. The chain's CDR3 is CASSSIDRQDTQYF. As DNA, the CDR3 is TGTGCCAGCAGTTCGATTGACAGGCAAGATACGCAGTATTTT.

This chain joins TRBV6-5 and TRBJ1-2; 7 nucleotides line up with TRBD1. CDR1 and CDR2 from the germline V gene are MNHEY and SVGAGI. This CDR3 is built from 15 residues. V lost 6 bases, J lost 4 bases, and 11 bases stayed unmatched. The CDR3 reads CASRIGTAVTYGYTF. Here the CDR3 DNA reads TGTGCCAGCAGAATTGGGACAGCTGTAACCTATGGCTACACCTTC.

The V gene is TRBV7-2, the J gene TRBJ2-3; TRBD2 matches 10 bases. The CDR3 totals 13 residues. CDR1 and CDR2 from the germline V gene are SGHTA and FQGNSA. The V gene end was trimmed by 3 bases and the J gene end by 13 bases; junction bases not matched to a gene: 7. The CDR3 region is CASSLLAGAKEYF. CDR3 sequence (DNA): TGTGCCAGCAGCTTGCTAGCGGGGGCAAAGGAGTATTTT.

The chain has TRBV7-3 and TRBJ1-1; 7 nucleotides agree with TRBD1. The germline gives CDR1 SGHTA, CDR2 FQGTGA. The V segment lost 4 bases and the J segment 0 bases; nucleotides outside the gene matches: 5. This CDR3 has 15 residues. The chain's CDR3 is CASSSQTGMNTEAFF. The CDR3 DNA follows: TGTGCCAGCAGCTCTCAGACAGGGATGAACACTGAAGCTTTCTTT.

This clone has a single count. V is TRBV19 and J is TRBJ1-5, with D hard to call. This CDR3 is built from 17 residues. Trimming cost V 4 bases and J 0 bases, with 16 bases left between them. Germline assignment: CDR1 LNHDA and CDR2 SQIVND (reference sequence). DNA for the CDR3: TGTGCCAGTAGTAACGTCGGTTCGGACTCTAGCAATCAGCCCCAGCATTTT. As protein: CASSNVGSDSSNQPQHF.

This chain links TRBV19 with TRBJ2-5, with 8 bases identical to TRBD1. V trimming: 6 bases; J trimming: 5 bases; junction bases outside the gene matches: 5. CDR3 length: 13 amino acids. CDR1 and CDR2 (germline): LNHDA, SQIVND (reference sequence). The CDR3 region is CASRPTGVETQYF. The CDR3 DNA sequence: TGTGCCAGTAGACCGACAGGGGTTGAGACCCAGTACTTC.

The J gene is TRBJ2-4, the V gene TRBV19, with TRBD2 matching over 8 bases. Per germline, CDR1 LNHDA and CDR2 SQIVND (reference sequence). V was clipped by 5 bases and J by 7 bases; unmatched bases: 7. There are 14 residues in the CDR3. In nucleotides, the CDR3 is TGTGCCAGTAGTCTAACGGGGGGGAGTAACATTCAGTACTTC. Translating gives CASSLTGGSNIQYF.

V usage is TRBV29-1 and J usage is TRBJ2-7; 7 bases agree with TRBD1. The CDR3 sequence is 12 residues long. Germline loops: CDR1 SQVTM, CDR2 ANQGSEA. CDR3 bases: TGCAACCCAAGATCCCACAGGGGCGAGCAGTACTTC. Translating gives CNPRSHRGEQYF.